The clone carrying this T cell receptor (beta chain) appeared many times. Germline CDR1 SGHAT, CDR2 FQNNGV. Trimming cost V 1 base and J 5 bases, with 6 bases left between them. This CDR3 comprises 13 residues. The sample is drawn from a study of regulatory T cells in long-lasting Graves disease. Time point meaning: persistent/refractory GD, antithyroid drugs over 5 years with positive TRAb. PBMC-extracted RNA yielded the TCR library. Arm-PCR of CDR3 regions with iRepertoire HTBI primers generated TCR beta libraries. From the multiplex PCR reads, TCRdb called clonotypes with MiXCR, one entry per CDR3 protein. The sample shows a few hundred thousand distinct CDR3 sequences, over 20% of them seen only once.

This chain uses TRBV11-2 with TRBJ1-5; D not certain. The specimen comprised peripheral blood mononuclear cells (PBMCs), sampled when the disease was refractory, from a patient treated with antithyroid drugs. This receptor was obtained from a female donor with Graves disease. The DNA for the CDR3 is TGTGCCAGCAGCTTAGGCAACGATCAGCCCCAGCATTTT. The encoded protein is CASSLGNDQPQHF.